This T cell receptor beta chain originates from a study of cytomegalovirus exposure and HLA in healthy donors. The PCR contained 60 Vbeta and 13 Jbeta primers. Measured with immunoSEQ multiplex PCR; TCRdb has only the in-frame clones, and not every one. Of some 100,000 clones in the sample, 60% to 85% were seen once. The CDR3 is 16 amino acids. In germline, CDR1 is SGHNT, CDR2 YENEEA. V was pared by 4 bases and J by 0 bases, with 13 bases between. Of note for this clone: Its antigen is unknown.

Points from the study as a whole: Most observed TCR sequences were rare, whereas some public TCRs were detected in many donors.

V usage is TRBV11-3 and J usage is TRBJ2-1; D unresolved. This TCR derives from a man over 45 in good health and CMV-seronegative. Source material: PBMCs. The CDR3 loop is CASSSSRKSSYNEQFF. CDR3 in DNA: TGTGCCAGCAGCTCATCCAGGAAAAGCTCCTACAATGAGCAGTTCTTC.